Listed here are 2 T cell receptor beta chains from one sample, sequenced in a study of cytomegalovirus exposure and HLA in healthy donors. The table came from immunoSEQ multiplex PCR; TCRdb's copy has only in-frame clones and leaves some out. The sample carries about 180,000 clones, approximately 86% recorded once. Sequences were obtained from PBMCs. The receptors originated from a man aged 18 to 29 in good health and CMV-seropositive.

The chain links TRBV6-5 to TRBJ2-7; unclear D gene. The germline V gene encodes CDR1 MNHEY and CDR2 SVGAGI. This CDR3 spans 14 amino acids. V was shortened by 0 bases and J by 2 bases, with 8 bases between the two germline ends. The chain's CDR3 is CASSYSVGPYEQYF. The CDR3 coding sequence is TGTGCCAGCAGTTACTCGGTGGGCCCCTACGAGCAGTACTTC.

The chain recombines TRBV6-6 with TRBJ2-7; TRBD1 is a possible D gene (5 bases). V was pared by 6 bases and J by 2 bases, with 8 bases between. CDR3 size: 12 residues. CDR1 is MNHNY and CDR2 is SVGAGI in the germline V gene (reference sequence). Here the CDR3 DNA reads TGTGCCAGCAGCGAGGACACCTACGAGCAGTACTTC. Translated: CASSEDTYEQYF.